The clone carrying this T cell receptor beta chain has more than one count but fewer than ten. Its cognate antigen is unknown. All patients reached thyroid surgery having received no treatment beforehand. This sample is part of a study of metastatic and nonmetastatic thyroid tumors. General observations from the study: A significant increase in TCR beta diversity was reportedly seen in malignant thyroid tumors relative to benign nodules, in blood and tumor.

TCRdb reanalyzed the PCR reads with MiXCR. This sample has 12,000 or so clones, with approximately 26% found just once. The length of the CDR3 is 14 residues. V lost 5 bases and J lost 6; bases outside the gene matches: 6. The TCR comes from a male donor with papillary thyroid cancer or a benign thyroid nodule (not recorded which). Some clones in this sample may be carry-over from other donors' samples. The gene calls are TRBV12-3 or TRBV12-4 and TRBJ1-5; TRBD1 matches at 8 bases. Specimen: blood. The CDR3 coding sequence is TGTGCCAGCAGTACCACAGGGGGTGGTCAGCCCCAGCATTTT. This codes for CASSTTGGGQPQHF.